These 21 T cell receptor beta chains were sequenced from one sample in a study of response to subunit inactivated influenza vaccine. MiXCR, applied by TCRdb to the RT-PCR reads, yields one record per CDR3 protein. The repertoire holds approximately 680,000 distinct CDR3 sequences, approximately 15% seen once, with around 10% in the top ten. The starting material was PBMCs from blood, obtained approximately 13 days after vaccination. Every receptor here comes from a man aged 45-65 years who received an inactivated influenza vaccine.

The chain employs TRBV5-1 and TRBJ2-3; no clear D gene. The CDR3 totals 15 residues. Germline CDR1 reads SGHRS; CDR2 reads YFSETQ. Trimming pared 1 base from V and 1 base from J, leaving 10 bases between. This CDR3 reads CASSLLGTRTDTQYF. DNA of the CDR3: TGCGCCAGCAGCTTGCTGGGAACTCGCACAGATACGCAGTATTTT.

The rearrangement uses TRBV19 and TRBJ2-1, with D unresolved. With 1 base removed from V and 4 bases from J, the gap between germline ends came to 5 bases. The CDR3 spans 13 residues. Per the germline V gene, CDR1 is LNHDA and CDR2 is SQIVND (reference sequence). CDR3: CASSIVRYNEQFF. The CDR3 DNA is TGTGCCAGTAGTATAGTCAGATACAATGAGCAGTTCTTC. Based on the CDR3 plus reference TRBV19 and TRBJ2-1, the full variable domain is DGGITQSPKYLFRKEGQNVTLSCEQNLNHDAMYWYRQDPGQGLRLIYYSQIVNDFQKGDIAEGYSVSREKKESFPLTVTSAQKNPTAFYLCASSIVRYNEQFFGPGTRLTVL.

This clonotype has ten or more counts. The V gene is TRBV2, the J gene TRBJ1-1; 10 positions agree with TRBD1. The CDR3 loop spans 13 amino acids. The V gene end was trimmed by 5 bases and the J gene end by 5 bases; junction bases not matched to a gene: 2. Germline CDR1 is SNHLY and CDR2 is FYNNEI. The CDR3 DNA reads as TGTGCCAGCAGTTGGACAGGGGGGACTGAAGCTTTCTTT. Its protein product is CASSWTGGTEAFF. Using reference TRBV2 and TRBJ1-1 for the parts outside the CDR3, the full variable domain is EPEVTQTPSHQVTQMGQEVILRCVPISNHLYFYWYRQILGQKVEFLVSFYNNEISEKSEIFDDQFSVERPDGSNFTLKIRSTKLEDSAMYFCASSWTGGTEAFFGQGTRLTVV.

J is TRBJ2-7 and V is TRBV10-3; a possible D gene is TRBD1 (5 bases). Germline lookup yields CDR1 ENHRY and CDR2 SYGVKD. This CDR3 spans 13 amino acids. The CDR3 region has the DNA TGTGTCGTCAAGAAGGGGCTCAACTACGAGCAGTACTTC. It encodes CVVKKGLNYEQYF.

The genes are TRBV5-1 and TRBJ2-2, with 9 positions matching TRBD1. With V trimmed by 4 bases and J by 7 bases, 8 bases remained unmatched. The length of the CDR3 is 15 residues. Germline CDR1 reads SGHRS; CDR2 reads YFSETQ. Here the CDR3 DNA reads TGCGCCAGCAGCGGGACAGGGAACATTGGCGGGGAGCTGTTTTTT. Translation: CASSGTGNIGGELFF.

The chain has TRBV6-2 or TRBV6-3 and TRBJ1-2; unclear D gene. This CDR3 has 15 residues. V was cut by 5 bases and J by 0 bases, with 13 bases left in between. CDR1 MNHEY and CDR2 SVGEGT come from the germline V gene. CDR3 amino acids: CASSHRPRPNYGYTF. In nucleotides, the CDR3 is TGTGCCAGCAGTCATAGACCGAGACCTAACTATGGCTACACCTTC.

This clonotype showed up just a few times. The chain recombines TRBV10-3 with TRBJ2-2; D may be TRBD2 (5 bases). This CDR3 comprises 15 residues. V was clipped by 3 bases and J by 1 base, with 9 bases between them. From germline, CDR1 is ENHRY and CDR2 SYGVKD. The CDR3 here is CAISDFAGNTGELFF. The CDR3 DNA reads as TGTGCCATCAGTGACTTCGCGGGGAACACCGGGGAGCTGTTTTTT.

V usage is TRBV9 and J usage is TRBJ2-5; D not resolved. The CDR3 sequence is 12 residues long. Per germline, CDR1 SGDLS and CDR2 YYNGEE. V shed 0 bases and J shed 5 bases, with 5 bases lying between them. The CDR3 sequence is CASSVDSETQYF. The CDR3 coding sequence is TGTGCCAGCAGCGTAGACAGTGAGACCCAGTACTTC.

The CDR3 region is CASSSRVSFEQYF. The CDR3 region has the DNA TGTGCCAGCAGCTCCCGGGTGAGCTTCGAGCAGTACTTC. The J gene is TRBJ2-7, the V gene TRBV12-3 or TRBV12-4; D remains unclear. This CDR3 spans 13 amino acids. V shed 6 bases and J shed 6 bases, with 15 bases lying between them.

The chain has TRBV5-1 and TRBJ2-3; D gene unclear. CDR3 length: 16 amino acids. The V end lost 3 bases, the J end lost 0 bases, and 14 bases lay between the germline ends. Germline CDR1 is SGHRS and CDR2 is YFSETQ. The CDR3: CASSSFNRASTDTQYF. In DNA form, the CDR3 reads TGCGCCAGCAGCTCATTCAACAGAGCTAGCACAGATACGCAGTATTTT.

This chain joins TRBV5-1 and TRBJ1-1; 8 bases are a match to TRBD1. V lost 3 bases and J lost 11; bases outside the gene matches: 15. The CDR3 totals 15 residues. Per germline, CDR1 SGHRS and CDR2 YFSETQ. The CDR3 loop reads CASSSQGAGVGSAFF. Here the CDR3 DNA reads TGCGCCAGCAGCTCGCAGGGGGCGGGCGTAGGCAGCGCTTTCTTT.

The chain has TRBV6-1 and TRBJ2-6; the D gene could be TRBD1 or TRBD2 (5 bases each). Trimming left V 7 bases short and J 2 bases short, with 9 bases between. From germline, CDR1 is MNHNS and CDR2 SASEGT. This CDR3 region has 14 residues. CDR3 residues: CASTGLAGANVLTF. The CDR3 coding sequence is TGTGCCAGCACGGGGCTCGCTGGGGCCAACGTCCTGACTTTC.

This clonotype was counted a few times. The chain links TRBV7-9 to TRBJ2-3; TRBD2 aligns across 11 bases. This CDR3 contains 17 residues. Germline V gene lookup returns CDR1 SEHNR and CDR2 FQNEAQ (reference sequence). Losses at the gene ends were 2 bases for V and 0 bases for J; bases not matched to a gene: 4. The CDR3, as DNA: TGTGCCAGCAGCTTAAGGACTAGCGGGCTGAGCACAGATACGCAGTATTTT. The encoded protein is CASSLRTSGLSTDTQYF.

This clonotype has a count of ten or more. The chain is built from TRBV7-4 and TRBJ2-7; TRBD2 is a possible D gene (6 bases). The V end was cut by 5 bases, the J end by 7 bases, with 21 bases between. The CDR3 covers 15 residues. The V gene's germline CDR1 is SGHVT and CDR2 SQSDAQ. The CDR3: CASSPRGLLRREQYF. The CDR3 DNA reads TGTGCCAGCAGCCCGAGGGGACTCTTACGCAGGGAGCAGTACTTC.

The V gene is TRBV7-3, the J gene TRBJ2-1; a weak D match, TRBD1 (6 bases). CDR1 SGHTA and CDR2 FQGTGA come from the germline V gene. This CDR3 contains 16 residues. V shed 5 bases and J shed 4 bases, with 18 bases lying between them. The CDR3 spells CASSPTTGMGYNEQFF. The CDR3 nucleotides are TGTGCCAGCAGCCCTACCACAGGGATGGGATACAATGAGCAGTTCTTC.

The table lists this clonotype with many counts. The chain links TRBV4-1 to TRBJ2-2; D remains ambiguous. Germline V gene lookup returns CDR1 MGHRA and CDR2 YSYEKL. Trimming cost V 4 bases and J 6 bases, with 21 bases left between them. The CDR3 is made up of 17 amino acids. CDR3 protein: CASSPSPVAWVAGELFF. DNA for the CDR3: TGCGCCAGCAGCCCTTCCCCAGTGGCGTGGGTCGCCGGGGAGCTGTTTTTT.

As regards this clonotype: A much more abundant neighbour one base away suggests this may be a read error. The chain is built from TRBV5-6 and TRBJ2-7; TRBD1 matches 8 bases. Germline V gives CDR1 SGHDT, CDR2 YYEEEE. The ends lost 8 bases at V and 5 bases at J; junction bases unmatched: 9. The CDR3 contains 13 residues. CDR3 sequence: CARSTGQVDEQYF. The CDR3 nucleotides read TGTGCCAGGAGCACGGGACAGGTGGACGAGCAGTACTTC.

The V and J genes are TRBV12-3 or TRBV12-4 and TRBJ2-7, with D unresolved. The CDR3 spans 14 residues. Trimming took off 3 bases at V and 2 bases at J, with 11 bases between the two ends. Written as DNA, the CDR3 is TGTGCCAGCAGTTTTGGCAGAGGCACCTACGAGCAGTACTTC. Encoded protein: CASSFGRGTYEQYF.

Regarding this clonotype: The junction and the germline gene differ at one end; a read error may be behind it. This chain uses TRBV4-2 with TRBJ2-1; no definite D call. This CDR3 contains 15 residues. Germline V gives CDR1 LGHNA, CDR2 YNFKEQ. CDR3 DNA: TGTGCCATCAGCCACGGGCTGCTCTGCTACAATGAGCAGTTCTTC. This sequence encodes CAISHGLLCYNEQFF.

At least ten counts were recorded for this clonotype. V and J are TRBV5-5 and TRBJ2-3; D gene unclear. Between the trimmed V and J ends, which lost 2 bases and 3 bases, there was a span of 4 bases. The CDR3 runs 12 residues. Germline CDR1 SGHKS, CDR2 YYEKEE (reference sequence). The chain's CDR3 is CASSFRTDTQYF. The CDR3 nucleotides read TGTGCCAGCAGCTTTCGGACAGATACGCAGTATTTT.

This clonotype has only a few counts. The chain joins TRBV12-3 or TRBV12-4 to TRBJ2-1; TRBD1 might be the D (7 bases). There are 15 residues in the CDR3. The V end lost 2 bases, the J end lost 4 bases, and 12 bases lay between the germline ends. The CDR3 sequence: CASSLYRGGYNEQFF. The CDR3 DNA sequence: TGTGCCAGCAGTTTATACAGGGGAGGATACAATGAGCAGTTCTTC.